This T cell receptor (beta chain) is drawn from a study of T cells in tuberculosis. Study-level findings and limits: GMM-specific TCRs were nearer to active tuberculosis alpha repertoires, suggesting expansion. Selection depended on which cryopreserved specimens were available. The TCR-beta difference was not significant; alpha differences partly reflected length.

Tuberculin skin test and IGRA determined adolescents' latent tuberculosis status at entry. As regards this clone: Its antigen is currently unknown.

Sequenced by immunoSEQ multiplex PCR; TCRdb stores in-frame clones only, minus some. The sample shows 30,000 to 40,000 clones, around 97% of them seen only once. Germline CDR1 reads SNHLY; CDR2 reads FYNNEI. Trimming cost V 6 bases and J 6 bases, with 14 bases left between them. The length of the CDR3 is 13 residues. Material: PBMCs. This clonotype was obtained from a donor aged 10-29 years with latent tuberculosis or without tuberculosis infection. The chain uses TRBV2 and TRBJ1-2, with D possibly TRBD1 on 6 matching bases. The CDR3 sequence: CASSATGLDGYTF. CDR3 DNA sequence: TGTGCCAGCAGCGCAACAGGGTTGGATGGCTACACCTTC.